The 10 T cell receptor beta chains presented below share a single source sample, sequenced in a study of technical replicates of blood from four donors. The data were produced by immunoSEQ multiplex PCR, yet TCRdb's version contains in-frame clones alone and is incomplete. This sample has roughly 70,000 clones, with approximately 93% found just once. Sequenced material: T cells isolated from PBMCs. The receptors shown here come from a human donor in good health.

The rearrangement uses TRBV5-1 and TRBJ2-5; 8 bases are shared with TRBD1. The V gene's germline CDR1 is SGHRS and CDR2 YFSETQ. The J segment lost 1 base and the V segment lost 3 bases, leaving 2 bases of the junction unmatched. The CDR3 has 14 residues. CDR3 coding DNA: TGCGCCAGCAGCTCGGGACAGGCCCAAGAGACCCAGTACTTC. The encoded protein is CASSSGQAQETQYF.

This chain connects TRBV5-1 to TRBJ2-1; 10 nucleotides align to TRBD2. CDR3 length: 17 amino acids. V lost 4 bases to trimming and J lost 0 bases; unmatched junction nucleotides: 7. CDR1 and CDR2 (germline): SGHRS, YFSETQ. The CDR3 spells CASSISGGSSSYNEQFF. The CDR3 DNA is TGCGCCAGCAGCATTAGCGGGGGGTCGAGCTCCTACAATGAGCAGTTCTTC.

V gene TRBV25-1 combines with J gene TRBJ2-1, with 10 positions matching TRBD2. Germline V lookup: CDR1 MGHDK, CDR2 SYGVNS. The CDR3 runs 16 residues. Trimming removed 3 bases from V and 9 bases from J; junction bases left unmatched: 11. The CDR3: CASSDEELSGRGEQFF. CDR3 DNA sequence: TGTGCCAGCAGTGATGAAGAGCTGAGCGGGAGGGGTGAGCAGTTCTTC.

The chain couples TRBV5-5 to TRBJ2-3; 14 positions agree with TRBD2. This CDR3 contains 16 residues. Per germline, CDR1 SGHKS and CDR2 YYEKEE (reference sequence). V shed 4 bases and J 2 bases; nucleotides not matched to a gene: 3. For the CDR3, the DNA is TGTGCCAGCAGCAGGACTAGCGGGGGGTACACAGATACGCAGTATTTT. Its translation: CASSRTSGGYTDTQYF. The full variable domain, rest sourced from reference TRBV5-5 and TRBJ2-3, is DAGVTQSPTHLIKTRGQQVTLRCSPISGHKSVSWYQQVLGQGPQFIFQYYEKEERGRGNFPDRFSARQFPNYSSELNVNALLLGDSALYLCASSRTSGGYTDTQYFGPGTRLTVL.

The chain has TRBV28 and TRBJ2-5; 8 bases map to TRBD2. The CDR3 loop spans 14 amino acids. In germline, CDR1 is MDHEN, CDR2 SYDVKM. V dropped 5 bases and J dropped 2; count of bases not matched to a gene: 4. This chain's CDR3 is CASSQAGVQETQYF. The CDR3, as DNA: TGTGCCAGCAGTCAAGCGGGAGTTCAAGAGACCCAGTACTTC.

This chain connects TRBV7-8 to TRBJ1-1; D may be TRBD1 (5 bases). The CDR3 loop spans 16 amino acids. Looked up from germline, CDR1 is SGHVS and CDR2 is FQNEAQ. Between the trimmed V and J ends, which lost 5 bases and 4 bases, there was a span of 20 bases. The CDR3 sequence: CASSREGSGVSTEAFF. In nucleotides, the CDR3 is TGTGCCAGCAGCCGGGAGGGGTCAGGCGTTAGCACTGAAGCTTTCTTT.

This clone showed up just once. V gene TRBV29-1 combines with J gene TRBJ2-7, with no clear D. V lost 4 bases and J 3 bases, leaving 16 bases between the germline ends. This CDR3 region has 14 residues. CDR1 is SQVTM, CDR2 ANQGSEA, per germline. CDR3 in amino acids: CSVGRGEYGYEQYF. CDR3 DNA sequence: TGCAGCGTTGGCCGAGGAGAATACGGCTACGAGCAGTACTTC.

This clone was counted only a few times. The V call is TRBV9, the J call TRBJ1-1; TRBD1 matches at 7 bases. Germline V gene data show CDR1 as SGDLS and CDR2 as YYNGEE. The trim removed 4 bases at V and 0 bases at J, leaving 9 bases unmatched. The CDR3 runs 16 residues. CDR3 sequence (DNA): TGTGCCAGCAGCCCTCAGACAGGGCATATGAACACTGAAGCTTTCTTT. The encoded protein is CASSPQTGHMNTEAFF.

CDR3 region: CASHLTSGGGYEQYF. The CDR3 DNA is TGTGCCTCTCACCTGACTAGCGGAGGCGGATACGAGCAGTACTTC. J is TRBJ2-7 and V is TRBV2; TRBD2 agrees at 9 bases. This CDR3 is built from 15 residues. Trimming removed 11 bases from V and 4 bases from J; junction bases left unmatched: 15. Germline lookup yields CDR1 SNHLY and CDR2 FYNNEI.

The chain uses TRBV9 and TRBJ2-7; possible D gene TRBD2, 5 bases. Germline V gene lookup returns CDR1 SGDLS and CDR2 YYNGEE. This CDR3 has 13 amino acids. V dropped 4 bases and J dropped 7 bases, with 15 bases sitting between them. The CDR3 sequence is CASSPGISGEQYF. As DNA, the CDR3 is TGTGCCAGCAGCCCGGGAATCTCGGGTGAGCAGTACTTC. Based on the CDR3 plus reference TRBV9 and TRBJ2-7, the full variable domain is DSGVTQTPKHLITATGQRVTLRCSPRSGDLSVYWYQQSLDQGLQFLIQYYNGEERAKGNILERFSAQQFPDLHSELNLSSLELGDSALYFCASSPGISGEQYFGPGTRLTVT.